The 5 T cell receptor beta chains listed next were all sequenced from one sample in a study of blood T cell repertoires in COVID-19. Using immunoSEQ multiplex PCR, the repertoire was profiled, and TCRdb retains in-frame clones only, with some absent. The sample carries tens of thousands of clones, about 89% recorded once. The sample taken for sequencing was peripheral blood. All receptors derive from a man aged 60 to 69 with acute or convalescent COVID-19.

J is TRBJ2-7 and V is TRBV5-4; D unresolved. V lost 4 bases to trimming and J lost 3 bases, with 8 bases between them. The germline CDR1 and CDR2 sequences are SGHNT and YYREEE (reference sequence). CDR3 length: 12 residues. CDR3 loop: CASSATGYEQYF. The CDR3 region has the DNA TGTGCCAGCAGCGCCACGGGCTACGAGCAGTACTTC.

V usage is TRBV2 and J usage is TRBJ2-7; the match to TRBD1 covers 7 bases. This CDR3 spans 14 amino acids. Germline V CDR1 and CDR2: SNHLY, FYNNEI. After removal of 7 bases from V and 1 base from J, the junction contained 7 bases not matched to a gene. DNA of the CDR3: TGTGCCAGCAAAACAGGGGATGAATCCTACGAGCAGTACTTC. It specifies CASKTGDESYEQYF.

V gene TRBV7-9 combines with J gene TRBJ2-2; TRBD1 matches 7 bases. From germline, CDR1 is SEHNR and CDR2 FQNEAQ (reference sequence). The CDR3 is 17 amino acids. V lost 5 bases to trimming and J lost 2 bases; unmatched junction nucleotides: 11. The CDR3 coding sequence is TGTGCCAGCAGCCGACTTGAAGGGGGCTTTAACACCGGGGAGCTGTTTTTT. This codes for CASSRLEGGFNTGELFF.

V usage is TRBV9 and J usage is TRBJ1-2; 7 bases agree with TRBD1. Germline V lookup: CDR1 SGDLS, CDR2 YYNGEE. The CDR3 extends over 15 amino acids. Trimming removed 2 bases from V and 6 bases from J; junction bases left unmatched: 10. CDR3: CASSVLTGQGDGYTF. As DNA, the CDR3 is TGTGCCAGCAGCGTCCTTACCGGGCAGGGGGATGGCTACACCTTC.

The J gene is TRBJ2-1, the V gene TRBV7-9, with D perhaps matching TRBD2 (5 bases). The CDR3 runs 14 residues. V was clipped by 4 bases and J by 0 bases, with 7 bases between them. Germline lookup yields CDR1 SEHNR and CDR2 FQNEAQ (reference sequence). CDR3 region: CASSSGSSYNEQFF. The CDR3 DNA sequence: TGTGCCAGCAGCTCGGGGAGCTCCTACAATGAGCAGTTCTTC.